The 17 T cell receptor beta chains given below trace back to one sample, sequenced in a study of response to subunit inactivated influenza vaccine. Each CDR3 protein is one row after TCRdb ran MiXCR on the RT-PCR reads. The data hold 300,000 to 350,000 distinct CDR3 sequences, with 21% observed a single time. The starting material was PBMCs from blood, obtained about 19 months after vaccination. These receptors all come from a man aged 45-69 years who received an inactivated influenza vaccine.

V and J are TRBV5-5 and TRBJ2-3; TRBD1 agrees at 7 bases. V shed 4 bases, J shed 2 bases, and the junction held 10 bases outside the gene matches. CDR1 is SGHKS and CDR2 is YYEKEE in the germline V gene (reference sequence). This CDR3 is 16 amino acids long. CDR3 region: CASSTGTAGVTDTQYF. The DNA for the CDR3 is TGTGCCAGCAGCACCGGGACAGCTGGGGTCACAGATACGCAGTATTTT.

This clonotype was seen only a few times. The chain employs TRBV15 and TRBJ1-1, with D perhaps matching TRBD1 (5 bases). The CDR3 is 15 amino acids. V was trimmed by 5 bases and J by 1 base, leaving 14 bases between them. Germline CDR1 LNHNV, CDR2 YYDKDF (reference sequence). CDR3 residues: CATSLPGTANTEAFF. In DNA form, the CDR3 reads TGTGCCACCAGCCTACCCGGGACGGCGAACACTGAAGCTTTCTTT.

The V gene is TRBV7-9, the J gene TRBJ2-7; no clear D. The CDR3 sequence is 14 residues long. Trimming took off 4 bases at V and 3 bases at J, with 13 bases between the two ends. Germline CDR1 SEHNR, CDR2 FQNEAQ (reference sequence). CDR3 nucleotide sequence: TGTGCCAGCAGCTCCGGATCAAGGGTCTACGAGCAGTACTTC. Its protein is CASSSGSRVYEQYF.

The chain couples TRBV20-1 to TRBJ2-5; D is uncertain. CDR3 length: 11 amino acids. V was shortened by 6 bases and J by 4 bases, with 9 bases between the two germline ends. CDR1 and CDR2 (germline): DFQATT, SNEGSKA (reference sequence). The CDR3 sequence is CSALRGETQYF. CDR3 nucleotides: TGCAGTGCCCTGCGCGGAGAGACCCAGTACTTC.

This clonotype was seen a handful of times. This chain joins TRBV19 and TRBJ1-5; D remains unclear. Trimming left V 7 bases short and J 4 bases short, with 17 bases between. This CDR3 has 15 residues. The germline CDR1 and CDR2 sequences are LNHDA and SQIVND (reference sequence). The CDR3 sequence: CASKQAHRLNQPQHF. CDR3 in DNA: TGTGCCAGTAAGCAGGCCCACCGTCTGAATCAGCCCCAGCATTTT.

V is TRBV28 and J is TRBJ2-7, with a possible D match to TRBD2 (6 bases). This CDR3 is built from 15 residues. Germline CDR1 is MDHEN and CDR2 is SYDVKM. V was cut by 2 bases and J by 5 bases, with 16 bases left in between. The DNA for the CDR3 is TGTGCCAGCAGTTTAAGGGCGGGACGAATTAACGAGCAGTACTTC. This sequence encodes CASSLRAGRINEQYF.

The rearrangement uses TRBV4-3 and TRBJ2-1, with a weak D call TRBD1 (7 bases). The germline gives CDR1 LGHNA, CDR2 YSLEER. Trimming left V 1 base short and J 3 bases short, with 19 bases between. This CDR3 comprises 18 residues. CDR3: CASSQGPGLRGNYNEQFF. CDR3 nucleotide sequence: TGCGCCAGCAGCCAAGGTCCGGGACTCAGGGGGAACTACAATGAGCAGTTCTTC.

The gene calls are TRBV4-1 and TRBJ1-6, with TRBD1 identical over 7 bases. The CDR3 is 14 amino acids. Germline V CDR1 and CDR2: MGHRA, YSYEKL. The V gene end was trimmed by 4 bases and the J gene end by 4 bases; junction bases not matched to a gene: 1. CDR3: CASSLRGYNSPLHF. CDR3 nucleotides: TGCGCCAGCAGCCTCAGGGGGTATAATTCACCCCTCCACTTT.

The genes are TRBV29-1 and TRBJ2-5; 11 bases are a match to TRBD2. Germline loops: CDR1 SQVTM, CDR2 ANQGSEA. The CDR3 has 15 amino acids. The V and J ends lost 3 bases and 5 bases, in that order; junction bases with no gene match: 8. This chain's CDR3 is CSVDSSGRASETQYF. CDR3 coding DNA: TGCAGCGTTGATAGTAGCGGGAGGGCCTCGGAGACCCAGTACTTC.

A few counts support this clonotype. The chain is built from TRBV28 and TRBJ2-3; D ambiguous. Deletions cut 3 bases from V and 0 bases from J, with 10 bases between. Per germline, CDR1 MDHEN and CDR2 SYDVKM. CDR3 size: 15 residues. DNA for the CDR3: TGTGCCAGCAGTTTTGAGGCGGCTAGCACAGATACGCAGTATTTT. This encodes CASSFEAASTDTQYF.

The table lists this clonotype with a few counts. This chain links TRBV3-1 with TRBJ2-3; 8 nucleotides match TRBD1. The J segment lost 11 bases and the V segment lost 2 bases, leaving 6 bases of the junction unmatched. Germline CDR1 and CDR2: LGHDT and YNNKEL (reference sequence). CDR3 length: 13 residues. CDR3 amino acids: CASSQFGQGGQYF. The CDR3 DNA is TGTGCCAGCAGCCAATTTGGACAGGGCGGGCAGTATTTT.

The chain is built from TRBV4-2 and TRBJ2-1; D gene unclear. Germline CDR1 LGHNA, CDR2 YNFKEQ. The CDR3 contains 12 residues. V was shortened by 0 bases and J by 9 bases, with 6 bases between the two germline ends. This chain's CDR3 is CASSQEVGEQFF. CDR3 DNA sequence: TGTGCCAGCAGCCAAGAGGTCGGTGAGCAGTTCTTC.

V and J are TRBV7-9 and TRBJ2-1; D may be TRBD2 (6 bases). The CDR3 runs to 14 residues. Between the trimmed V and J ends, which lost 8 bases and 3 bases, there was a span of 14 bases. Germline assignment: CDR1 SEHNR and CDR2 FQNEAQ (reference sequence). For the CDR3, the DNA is TGTGCCAGCGAACGGGACTCCAACTACAATGAGCAGTTCTTC. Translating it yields CASERDSNYNEQFF.

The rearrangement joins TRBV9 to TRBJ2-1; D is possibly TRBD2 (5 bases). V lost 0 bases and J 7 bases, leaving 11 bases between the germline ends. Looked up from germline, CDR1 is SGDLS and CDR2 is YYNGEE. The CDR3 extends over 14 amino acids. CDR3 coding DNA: TGTGCCAGCAGCGTAGATGAGGGTTGGAATGAGCAGTTCTTC. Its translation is CASSVDEGWNEQFF.

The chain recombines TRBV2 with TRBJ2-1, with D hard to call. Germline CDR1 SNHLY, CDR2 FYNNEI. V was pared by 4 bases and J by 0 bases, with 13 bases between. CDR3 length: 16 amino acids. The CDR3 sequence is CASSGVRVTSYNEQFF. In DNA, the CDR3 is TGTGCCAGCAGTGGGGTCCGCGTTACCTCCTACAATGAGCAGTTCTTC. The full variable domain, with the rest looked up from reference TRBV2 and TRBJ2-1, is EPEVTQTPSHQVTQMGQEVILRCVPISNHLYFYWYRQILGQKVEFLVSFYNNEISEKSEIFDDQFSVERPDGSNFTLKIRSTKLEDSAMYFCASSGVRVTSYNEQFFGPGTRLTVL.

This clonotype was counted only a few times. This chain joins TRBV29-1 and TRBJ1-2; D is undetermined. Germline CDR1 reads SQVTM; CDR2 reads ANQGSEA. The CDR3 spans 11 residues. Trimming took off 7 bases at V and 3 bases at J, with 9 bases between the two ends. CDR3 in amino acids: CSARVYYGYTF. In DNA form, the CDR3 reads TGCAGCGCGCGGGTTTACTATGGCTACACCTTC.

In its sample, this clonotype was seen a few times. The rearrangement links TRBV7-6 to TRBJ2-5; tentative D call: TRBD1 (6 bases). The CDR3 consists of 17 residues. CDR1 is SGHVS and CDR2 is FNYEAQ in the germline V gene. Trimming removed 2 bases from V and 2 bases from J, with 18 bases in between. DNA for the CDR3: TGTGCCAGCAGCTTAAATACAGGGTTCCCCATACAAGAGACCCAGTACTTC. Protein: CASSLNTGFPIQETQYF.